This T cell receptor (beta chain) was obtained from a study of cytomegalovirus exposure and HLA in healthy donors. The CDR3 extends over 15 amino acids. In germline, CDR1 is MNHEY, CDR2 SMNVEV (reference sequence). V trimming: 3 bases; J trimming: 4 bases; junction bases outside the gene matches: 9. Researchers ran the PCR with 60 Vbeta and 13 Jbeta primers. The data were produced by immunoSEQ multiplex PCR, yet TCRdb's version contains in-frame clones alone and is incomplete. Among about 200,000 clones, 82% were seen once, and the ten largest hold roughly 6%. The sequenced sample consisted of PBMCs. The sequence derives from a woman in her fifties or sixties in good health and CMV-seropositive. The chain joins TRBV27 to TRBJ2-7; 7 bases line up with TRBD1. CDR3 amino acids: CASSFSRGPKYEQYF. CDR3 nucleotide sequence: TGTGCCAGCAGTTTCTCTAGGGGGCCCAAGTACGAGCAGTACTTC.